This record looks at one T cell receptor beta chain sequence and its context. This clonotype was detected a few times. Which antigen it targets is not known. No base-level quality is on record; no much larger clone is a single base apart. Sequencing relied on an Illumina HiSeq 1500. TCRdb's own reprocessing of the public reads used fastp at Q25 and MiXCR and kept productive beta chains. Entries are consolidated by CDR3 protein sequence, retaining the most common genes and DNA. The sample table contains about 110,000 distinct CDR3 sequences; only one count was recorded for over 9.5% of them. Roughly 31% of the sample lies in the top ten. Deletion took 3 bases off V and 9 bases off J, with a span of 13 bases between the germline ends. The CDR3, cysteine through phenylalanine, is 14 amino acids long. Only the CDR3 DNA stays, 42 bases, in frame from base 1. From a lookup of the germline V gene, CDR1 and CDR2 are SGHDT and YYEEEE.

The data derive from a study of T cell repertoires in cytomegalovirus infection (dated 2019 in TCRdb). About the investigation overall: The HLA type of each donor mattered for the analysis, because public TCR beta signatures pointed to carriage of CMV infection along with the matching HLA type. The paper as a whole reports these results and caveats: Carriers of CMV infection plus the relevant HLA type were discriminated by the cumulative frequency of public TCR beta family members in the study cohort and in an independent roughly 340-donor cohort. The ex vivo response was dominated by HLA-C-restricted CMV-specific TCR beta clonotypes, which also provided the single most frequent clonotype in two of eight donors.

The receptor chain draws on TRBV5-6 and TRBJ1-6; too little of a D gene remains to name it. Material: PBMCs, sequenced either directly or after in vitro stimulation (not recorded which). The TCR sequence derives from a human donor in good health (CMV status not recorded). Some clones in this sample may be carry-over from other donors' samples. The sequenced DNA is TGTGCCAGCAGCTATAAGGGTTTCGGTTCACCCCTCCACTTT. It translates as CASSYKGFGSPLHF.